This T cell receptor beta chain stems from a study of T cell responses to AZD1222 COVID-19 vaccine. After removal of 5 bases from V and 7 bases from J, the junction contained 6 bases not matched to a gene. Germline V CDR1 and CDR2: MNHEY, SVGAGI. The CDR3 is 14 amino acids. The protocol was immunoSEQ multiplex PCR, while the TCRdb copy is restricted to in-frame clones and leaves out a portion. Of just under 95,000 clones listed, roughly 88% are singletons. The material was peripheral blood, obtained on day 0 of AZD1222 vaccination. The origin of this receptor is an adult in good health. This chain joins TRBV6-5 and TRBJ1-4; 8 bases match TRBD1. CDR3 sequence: CASSMDRVVEKLFF. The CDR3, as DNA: TGTGCCAGCAGTATGGACAGGGTGGTTGAAAAACTGTTTTTT.